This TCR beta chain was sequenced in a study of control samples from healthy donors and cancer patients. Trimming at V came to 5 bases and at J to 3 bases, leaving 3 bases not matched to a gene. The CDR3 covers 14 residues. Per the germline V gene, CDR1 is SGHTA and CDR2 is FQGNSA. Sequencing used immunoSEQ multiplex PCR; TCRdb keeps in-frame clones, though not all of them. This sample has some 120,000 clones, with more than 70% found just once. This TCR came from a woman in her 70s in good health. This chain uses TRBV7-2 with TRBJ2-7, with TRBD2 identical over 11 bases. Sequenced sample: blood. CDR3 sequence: CASSTGLAVYEQYF. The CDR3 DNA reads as TGTGCCAGCAGCACGGGACTAGCGGTCTACGAGCAGTACTTC.